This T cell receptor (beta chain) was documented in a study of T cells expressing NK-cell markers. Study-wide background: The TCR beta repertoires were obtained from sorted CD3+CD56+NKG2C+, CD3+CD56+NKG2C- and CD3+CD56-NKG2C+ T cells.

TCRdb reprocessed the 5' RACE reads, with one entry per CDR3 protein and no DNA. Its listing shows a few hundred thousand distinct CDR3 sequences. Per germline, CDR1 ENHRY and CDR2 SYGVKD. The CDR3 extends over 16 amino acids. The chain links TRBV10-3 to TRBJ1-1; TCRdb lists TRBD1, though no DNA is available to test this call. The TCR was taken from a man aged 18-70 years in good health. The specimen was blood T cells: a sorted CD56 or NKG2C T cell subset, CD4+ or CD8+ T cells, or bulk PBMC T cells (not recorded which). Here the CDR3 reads CAIRETGGAGNTEAFF.